A single sample is the source of the 5 T cell receptor beta chains below, sequenced in a study of T cell responses to AZD1222 COVID-19 vaccine. Generated by immunoSEQ multiplex PCR, the TCRdb table keeps only in-frame clones and is missing some. This repertoire shows 150,000 to 200,000 clones, 80% to 90% found once; its top ten account for around a tenth. The sequenced sample was peripheral blood, obtained 28 days after the second AZD1222 dose. The receptors here all came from an adult who received the AZD1222 COVID-19 vaccine.

As concerns this clone: At the DNA level, this CDR3 is encoded by other sequences in the same sample as well. The chain links TRBV6-5 to TRBJ1-5; D ambiguous. Trimming pared 6 bases from V and 0 bases from J, leaving 3 bases between. CDR3 length: 12 amino acids. Germline V gene data show CDR1 as MNHEY and CDR2 as SVGAGI. In nucleotides, the CDR3 is TGTGCCAGCAGGGGTAGCAATCAGCCCCAGCATTTT. Protein sequence: CASRGSNQPQHF.

The chain carries TRBV5-1 and TRBJ1-6, with D possibly matching TRBD1 (6 bases). The CDR3 contains 15 residues. Germline V gene lookup returns CDR1 SGHRS and CDR2 YFSETQ. V lost 0 bases and J lost 7, with 11 bases in between. The CDR3 reads CASSLEVGGNSPLHF. CDR3 nucleotide sequence: TGCGCCAGCAGCTTGGAGGTGGGGGGCAATTCACCCCTCCACTTT.

This clone has a single count. CDR3 coding DNA: TGCACCAGCAGCCAAGATCCTGCAGATGCAACTAATGAAAAACTGTTTTTT. It specifies CTSSQDPADATNEKLFF. The gene calls are TRBV1 and TRBJ1-4; TRBD1 is taken as the D call from the table, unchecked against the DNA. TRBV1 is annotated as a pseudogene. There are 17 residues in the CDR3.

The J gene is TRBJ2-3, the V gene TRBV29-1, with D unclear. Trimming pared 2 bases from V and 2 bases from J, leaving 8 bases between. Looked up from germline, CDR1 is SQVTM and CDR2 is ANQGSEA. CDR3 length: 13 amino acids. CDR3 sequence reads: CSVELHYTDTQYF. The CDR3 nucleotides read TGCAGCGTTGAACTTCACTACACAGATACGCAGTATTTT.

The gene calls are TRBV3-1 (or the pseudogene TRBV3-2) and TRBJ2-7; TRBD2 agrees at 11 bases. Germline loops: CDR1 LGHDT, CDR2 YNNKEL (reference sequence). This CDR3 contains 16 residues. V dropped 3 bases and J dropped 2; count of bases not matched to a gene: 6. Written as DNA, the CDR3 is TGTGCCAGCAGCCATCTACCTAGCGGGGGGCCCTACGAGCAGTACTTC. This sequence encodes CASSHLPSGGPYEQYF.